Presented here are 10 T cell receptor beta chains from one specimen sequenced in a study of shared clonotypes between healthy human individuals. Sequencing used immunoSEQ multiplex PCR; TCRdb keeps in-frame clones, though not all of them. In the table there are some 800,000 clones, over 90% of which are singletons. Selected positively for CCR7 and CD45RO-negative, naive CD8 cells excluded terminally differentiated effector memory CD45RA+ cells. Source material: naive CD8+ T cells sorted from blood. These receptors all stem from a man aged 25-40 years in good health.

The V call is TRBV5-6, the J call TRBJ2-1; TRBD2 is a possible D gene (6 bases). V lost 3 bases and J lost 3, with 10 bases in between. This CDR3 is 14 amino acids long. Germline CDR1 reads SGHDT; CDR2 reads YYEEEE. The CDR3 is CASSWVGSYNEQFF. The DNA for the CDR3 is TGTGCCAGCAGCTGGGTCGGGAGCTACAATGAGCAGTTCTTC.

V is TRBV13 and J is TRBJ2-1; no clear D gene. From germline, CDR1 is PRHDT and CDR2 FYEKMQ (reference sequence). The CDR3 is 14 residues long. With 0 bases removed from V and 3 bases from J, the gap between germline ends came to 6 bases. Written as DNA, the CDR3 is TGTGCCAGCAGCTTAGGGGCCAGCTACAATGAGCAGTTCTTC. Protein product: CASSLGASYNEQFF.

This chain joins TRBV11-3 and TRBJ2-7; 9 nucleotides align to TRBD1. CDR1 is SGHNT, CDR2 YENEEA, per germline. The J segment lost 3 bases and the V segment lost 6 bases, leaving 9 bases of the junction unmatched. The CDR3 length is 15 residues. The CDR3 DNA reads TGTGCCAGCAGTAACTATCCGGGACAGGGCTACGAGCAGTACTTC. Its translation is CASSNYPGQGYEQYF.

This clone was counted a few times. The chain has TRBV9 and TRBJ2-7; 9 bases are shared with TRBD2. This CDR3 is 15 amino acids long. V lost 2 bases, J lost 3 bases, and 6 bases stayed unmatched. Germline CDR1 is SGDLS and CDR2 is YYNGEE. The CDR3 sequence is CASSVSSGSNYEQYF. The CDR3 DNA reads as TGTGCCAGCAGCGTTAGTAGCGGGAGTAACTACGAGCAGTACTTC. Full variable domain (outside the CDR3, taken from reference TRBV9 and TRBJ2-7): DSGVTQTPKHLITATGQRVTLRCSPRSGDLSVYWYQQSLDQGLQFLIQYYNGEERAKGNILERFSAQQFPDLHSELNLSSLELGDSALYFCASSVSSGSNYEQYFGPGTRLTVT.

This chain links TRBV6-6 with TRBJ2-3; D possibly corresponds to TRBD2 (6 bases). The germline V and J ends were trimmed by 0 bases and 4 bases, with 8 bases remaining between them. Germline CDR1 reads MNHNY; CDR2 reads SVGAGI (reference sequence). The CDR3 spans 14 residues. In DNA, the CDR3 is TGTGCCAGCAGTTACTCCCCGGGAGCAGATACGCAGTATTTT. Its protein is CASSYSPGADTQYF.

The chain is built from TRBV18 and TRBJ2-7; the match to TRBD1 covers 7 bases. CDR1 and CDR2 from the germline V gene are KGHSH and LQKENI. The V segment lost 2 bases and the J segment 7 bases; nucleotides outside the gene matches: 2. The CDR3 spans 12 residues. The CDR3: CASSPDRVEQYF. CDR3 nucleotides: TGTGCCAGCTCACCAGACAGGGTTGAGCAGTACTTC.

The chain uses TRBV29-1 and TRBJ1-4, with D possibly matching TRBD1 (6 bases). V was shortened by 1 base and J by 5 bases, with 14 bases between the two germline ends. Germline CDR1 and CDR2: SQVTM and ANQGSEA. The CDR3 spans 15 residues. The CDR3 reads CSVEVVGALNEKLFF. CDR3 bases: TGCAGCGTTGAAGTGGTGGGGGCATTGAATGAAAAACTGTTTTTT.

V and J are TRBV6-1 and TRBJ1-2, with 8 nucleotides matching TRBD1. The junction had 13 bases not matched to a gene; V was cut back by 2 bases and J by 2 bases. Germline V gene lookup returns CDR1 MNHNS and CDR2 SASEGT. The CDR3 totals 18 residues. The CDR3 reads CASSERETQGAGNYGYTF. In nucleotides, the CDR3 is TGTGCCAGCAGTGAAAGAGAAACTCAGGGGGCGGGCAACTATGGCTACACCTTC.

This chain joins TRBV29-1 and TRBJ2-1, with 8 bases aligning to TRBD1. The CDR3 is made up of 18 amino acids. V was clipped by 4 bases and J by 2 bases; unmatched bases: 16. Germline V CDR1 and CDR2: SQVTM, ANQGSEA. CDR3 in amino acids: CSVVGQPTGGTAYNEQFF. The CDR3 coding sequence is TGCAGCGTTGTGGGGCAACCCACAGGGGGAACGGCCTACAATGAGCAGTTCTTC.

This chain connects TRBV4-3 to TRBJ2-4, with D perhaps TRBD2 (7 bases). From germline, CDR1 is LGHNA and CDR2 YSLEER. Trimming stripped 0 bases from V and 10 bases from J, with 10 bases between. The CDR3 spans 13 residues. CDR3 DNA sequence: TGCGCCAGCAGCCAAGACAGGGGAGGGATTCAGTACTTC. Translating it yields CASSQDRGGIQYF.